The present TCR beta chain was sequenced within a study of T-cell reconstitution after alpha-beta-depleted transplantation in children. The V and J ends lost 4 bases and 1 base, in that order; junction bases with no gene match: 12. Germline-derived CDR1 and CDR2 are SGHVS and FNYEAQ. The CDR3 is 19 residues long. The table lists this clonotype with many counts. Molecular barcoding with unique molecular identifiers was used for the TCRbeta library. TCRdb re-analysed the PCR reads in MiXCR, keeping a single row per CDR3 protein. The sample has about 640,000 distinct CDR3 sequences, approximately 16% seen once.

The input for sequencing was PBMCs from the stem cell graft donor, taken from the stem cell graft. This chain links TRBV7-6 with TRBJ2-1, with TRBD2 matching 11 bases. This sequence originates from a human donor who donated a stem cell graft to a child with acute myeloid leukemia. Here the CDR3 DNA reads TGTGCCAGCAGCTCCTATCTAGCGGGGGGCCCTGGATCCTACAATGAGCAGTTCTTC. This codes for CASSSYLAGGPGSYNEQFF.